The clone carrying this T cell receptor (beta chain) has ten or more counts. TCRdb itself ran the RACE reads through MiXCR, one entry per CDR3 protein. The table shows tens of thousands of distinct CDR3 sequences, with 9.4% occurring only once. This sample's time point: pre-sensitization, week 0. Regarding treatment: therapeutic diphenylcyclopropenone sensitization with weekly scalp DPC. This sample was included in a study of human T cells and chemical hapten exposure. On the study more broadly: Per-sample variation in TCR yield stemmed mainly from small pooled library volume differences.

Per germline, CDR1 LGHNA and CDR2 YNFKEQ. Trimming stripped 0 bases from V and 0 bases from J, with 7 bases between. CDR3 length: 15 amino acids. This sequence joins TRBV4-2 and TRBJ2-3; a weak D match, TRBD1 (5 bases). This clonotype was sampled from a woman aged 40 to 55 with alopecia areata. Some clones in this sample may be carry-over from other donors' samples. The sequencing here drew on whole blood, taken in connection with sensitization to the hapten diphenylcyclopropenone (DPC). The DNA of the CDR3 is TGTGCCAGCAGCCAAGAATGGGGCAGCACAGATACGCAGTATTTT. Translation: CASSQEWGSTDTQYF.